A selection of T cell receptor beta chains follows, all from one sample in a study of CD8 T cells in ankylosing spondylitis. TCRdb processed the 5' RACE reads anew with MiXCR; each CDR3 protein has one entry. The sample has 250,000 to 400,000 distinct CDR3 sequences, roughly 12% seen once; the top ten hold 9.1%. Input material: blood, either unsorted or a sorted T cell fraction (not recorded which). The origin of the receptors is a female donor with ankylosing spondylitis or in good health (not recorded which). The CDR3 runs from the conserved cysteine through the conserved F or W. D genes are given only for firm matches. Size values are once, few and many counts, or a class for expanded clones, and some rows have none.

j_call clone_size d_call v_call cdr3_nt cdr3_aa
TRBJ2-7 few - TRBV27 TGTGCCAGCAGTCTCCGGGACGGACTCCCCGACGAGCAGTACTTC CASSLRDGLPDEQYF
TRBJ2-5 many - TRBV2 TGTGCCAGCGACGGAGGGACGAAGACCCAGTACTTC CASDGGTKTQYF
TRBJ1-6 few TRBD1 TRBV28 TGTGCCAGCAGCCGAGGGACAGGCCTAGGGCCCCTCCACTTT CASSRGTGLGPLHF
TRBJ1-6 few TRBD1 TRBV13 TGTGCCAGCAGCTCCACTACAGGGGGTGATAATTCACCCCTCCACTTT CASSSTTGGDNSPLHF
TRBJ2-3 many - TRBV28 TGTGCCAGCAGCCCCTCCGCGACAGATACGCAGTATTTT CASSPSATDTQYF
TRBJ2-5 - TRBD1 TRBV11-2 TGTGCCAGCAGCCCCCCGCCGGGACAGGCCCGTGCGGTGGAGACCCAGTACTTC CASSPPPGQARAVETQYF
TRBJ2-1 - TRBD1 TRBV15 TGTGCCACCAGCCGGAAGACAGGGCCCTACAATGAGCAGTTCTTC CATSRKTGPYNEQFF
TRBJ2-7 many TRBD2 TRBV4-2 TGTGCCAGCAGCCAAGGGACTAGCGGGAGCTCCTACGAGCAGTACTTC CASSQGTSGSSYEQYF
TRBJ2-7 few TRBD1 TRBV20-1 TGCAGTGCTAGAGATTCGGGACAGGGCCTCTACGAGCAGTACTTC CSARDSGQGLYEQYF
TRBJ2-1 many TRBD2 TRBV9 TGTGCCAGCAGGGACCTAAGCGGGAGGGAGGAAACAAATGAGCAGTTCTTC CASRDLSGREETNEQFF
TRBJ2-5 few - TRBV11-2 TGTGCCAGCAGCTTAGTCCTCACCCAAGAGACCCAGTACTTC CASSLVLTQETQYF
TRBJ1-1 many - TRBV12-3/TRBV12-4 TGTGCCAGCAGTTTATCGCGGGCCTTGAACACTGAAGCTTTCTTT CASSLSRALNTEAFF
TRBJ2-5 - - TRBV25-1 TGTGCCAGCGGGGGGTTCCAAGAGACCCAGTACTTC CASGGFQETQYF
TRBJ2-7 - - TRBV6-5 TGTGCCAGCAGTTACTCGGGGGGGGCCGTCTACGAGCAGTACTTC CASSYSGGAVYEQYF
TRBJ1-2 many - TRBV7-9 TGTGCCAGCAGCTCACCCGGGGTCTATGGCTACACCTTC CASSSPGVYGYTF
TRBJ2-3 many - TRBV18 TGTGCCAGCTCACCACCCGCAGGGATAGATACGCAGTATTTT CASSPPAGIDTQYF
TRBJ2-5 many - TRBV9 TGTGCCAGCACTTCTACTAGCTACGGGGAGACCCAGTACTTC CASTSTSYGETQYF
TRBJ1-2 many TRBD1 TRBV10-3 TGTGCCATCAGTGAGATTTCAGGGGGCTCTGGCTACACCTTC CAISEISGGSGYTF
TRBJ2-7 many - TRBV28 TGTGCCAGCAGGCCCAGGGACTGGCAGTTCTACGAGCAGTACTTC CASRPRDWQFYEQYF
TRBJ1-6 many TRBD1 TRBV20-1 TGCAGTGCTAGTGTGGGACAGGGCGTTACACCCCTCCACTTT CSASVGQGVTPLHF
TRBJ2-7 few - TRBV5-5 TGTGCCAGCAGCTGGGCGGCGGTCGAGCAGTACTTC CASSWAAVEQYF
TRBJ2-5 - TRBD1 TRBV28 TGTGCCAGCGTCAGGGGGCCCGGGGAAGAGACCCAGTACTTC CASVRGPGEETQYF
TRBJ2-3 few - TRBV12-3/TRBV12-4 TGTGCCAGCAGTCCCAACGGTATTAGCACAGATACGCAGTATTTT CASSPNGISTDTQYF
TRBJ1-5 few - TRBV12-3/TRBV12-4 TGTGCCAGCAGCCCCGGACGTTCTACGCCCCAGCATTTT CASSPGRSTPQHF
TRBJ1-2 - TRBD1 TRBV11-2 TGTGCCAGCAGCTTAGAACCAGGGGGATATGGCTACCCCTTC CASSLEPGGYGYPF
TRBJ2-7 few - TRBV18 TGTGCCAGCTCACCACCGCAGGGGAAAACCTACGAGCAGTACTTC CASSPPQGKTYEQYF
TRBJ1-5 many TRBD1 TRBV7-2 TGTGCCAGCAGCTCCGGACAGGGGAGGAATCAGCCCCAGCATTTT CASSSGQGRNQPQHF
TRBJ1-1 many - TRBV12-3/TRBV12-4 TGTGCCAGCAGACCAAGGGTTACGAACACTGAAGCTTTCTTT CASRPRVTNTEAFF
TRBJ1-2 many - TRBV10-3 TGTGCCATCTTATCTCCTCCTGGGACACTTTTTAACTATGGCTACACCTTC CAILSPPGTLFNYGYTF
TRBJ2-3 - TRBD1 TRBV12-3/TRBV12-4 TGTGCCAGCAGTTTCACAGGGGGCCGGGATACGCAGTATTTT CASSFTGGRDTQYF
TRBJ2-3 - - TRBV7-9 TGTGCCAGCGACCTCGGGACAGATACGCAGTATTTT CASDLGTDTQYF
TRBJ2-7 many TRBD1 TRBV7-9 TGTGCCAGCAGTGCTGGACAGGCCTTCTACGAGCAGTACTTC CASSAGQAFYEQYF
TRBJ2-1 many TRBD2 TRBV20-1 TGCAGTGGAAAAAGCGGGAGTTCGTCCTACAATGAGCAGTTCTTC CSGKSGSSSYNEQFF
TRBJ1-5 - - TRBV12-3/TRBV12-4 TGTGCCAGCAGTCCCGGGGGGGAGCCCCAGCATTTT CASSPGGEPQHF
TRBJ2-7 many - TRBV7-9 TGTGCCAGCAGCTTGGCAGGAACTTGGGAGCAGTACTTC CASSLAGTWEQYF
TRBJ2-1 few - TRBV5-6 TGTGCCAGCAGCCGCCGGACAACCTACAATGAGCAGTTCTTC CASSRRTTYNEQFF
TRBJ2-1 - - TRBV7-2 TGTGCCAGCAGCTCCTGGGGGGCGGGAGTTATAGGAAATGAGCAGTTCTTC CASSSWGAGVIGNEQFF
TRBJ2-2 - - TRBV5-5 TGTGCCAGCAGCTCAAGACAGCCCGCGAACACCGGGGAGCTGTTTTTT CASSSRQPANTGELFF
TRBJ2-7 many - TRBV18 TGTGCCAGCTCAGGGCTGGTAGACTACGAGCAGTACTTC CASSGLVDYEQYF
TRBJ2-6 few TRBD1 TRBV12-3/TRBV12-4 TGTGCCAGCAGTTCCTGGTCCGGGACAGGCCCTTCTGGGGCCAACGTCCTGACTTTC CASSSWSGTGPSGANVLTF
TRBJ2-2 few TRBD2 TRBV5-1 TGCGCCAGCAGCTTGGAGGGACTAGCGGGCACCGGGGAGCTGTTTTTT CASSLEGLAGTGELFF
TRBJ2-7 few TRBD2 TRBV7-2 TGTGCCAGCAGCCCAACCGGGACTAGCACCCACGAGCAGTACTTC CASSPTGTSTHEQYF
TRBJ2-1 - - TRBV19 TGTGCCAGTAGTACGCGAACCGGGACATCCTACAATGAGCAGTTCTTC CASSTRTGTSYNEQFF
TRBJ2-1 few TRBD2 TRBV29-1 TGCAGCGTCCCGCGGGGGGCAAACTCCTACAATGAGCAGTTCTTC CSVPRGANSYNEQFF
TRBJ1-2 many - TRBV15 TGTGCCACCAGCGTCGGCGAAGGAACTAACTATGGCTACACCTTC CATSVGEGTNYGYTF
TRBJ2-1 few TRBD2 TRBV11-2 TGTGCCAGCAGCTTAGAAGCGGGGGCGCAGTTCTTC CASSLEAGAQFF